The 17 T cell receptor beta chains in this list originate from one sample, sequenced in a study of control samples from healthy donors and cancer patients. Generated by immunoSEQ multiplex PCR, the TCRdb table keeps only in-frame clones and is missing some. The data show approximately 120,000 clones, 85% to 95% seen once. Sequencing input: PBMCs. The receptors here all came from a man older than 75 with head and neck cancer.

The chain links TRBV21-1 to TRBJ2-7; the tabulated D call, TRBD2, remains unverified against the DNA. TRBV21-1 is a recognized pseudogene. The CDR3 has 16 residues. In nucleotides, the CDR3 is TGTGCCAGCAGCCCCCTGGGGGGTCAGGGCGCAGGAGAGCAGTACTTC. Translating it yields CASSPLGGQGAGEQYF.

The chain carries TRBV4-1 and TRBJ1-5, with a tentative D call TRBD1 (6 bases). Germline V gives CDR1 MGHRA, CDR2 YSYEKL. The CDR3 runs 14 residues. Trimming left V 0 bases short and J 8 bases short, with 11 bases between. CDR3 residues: CASSQDRGGEPQHF. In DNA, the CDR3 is TGCGCCAGCAGCCAAGATAGGGGGGGAGAGCCCCAGCATTTT.

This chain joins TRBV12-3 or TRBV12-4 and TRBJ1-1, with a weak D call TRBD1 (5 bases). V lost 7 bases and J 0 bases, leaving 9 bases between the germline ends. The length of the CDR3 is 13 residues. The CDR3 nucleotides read TGTGCCAGCACCTTACAGGTGAACACTGAAGCTTTCTTT. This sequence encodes CASTLQVNTEAFF.

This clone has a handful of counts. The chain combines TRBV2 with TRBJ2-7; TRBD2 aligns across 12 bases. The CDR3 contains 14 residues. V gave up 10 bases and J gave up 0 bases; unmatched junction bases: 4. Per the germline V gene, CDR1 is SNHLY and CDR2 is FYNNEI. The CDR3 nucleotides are TGTGCCACCTTGGGACTAGCGGGCTCCTACGAGCAGTACTTC. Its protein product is CATLGLAGSYEQYF. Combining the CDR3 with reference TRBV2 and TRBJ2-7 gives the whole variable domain EPEVTQTPSHQVTQMGQEVILRCVPISNHLYFYWYRQILGQKVEFLVSFYNNEISEKSEIFDDQFSVERPDGSNFTLKIRSTKLEDSAMYFCATLGLAGSYEQYFGPGTRLTVT.

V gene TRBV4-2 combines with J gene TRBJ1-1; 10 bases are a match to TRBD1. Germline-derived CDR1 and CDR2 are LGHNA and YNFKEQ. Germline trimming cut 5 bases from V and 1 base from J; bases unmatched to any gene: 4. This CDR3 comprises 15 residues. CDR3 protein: CASSSGTGANTEAFF. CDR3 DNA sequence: TGTGCCAGCAGCTCAGGGACAGGGGCGAACACTGAAGCTTTCTTT.

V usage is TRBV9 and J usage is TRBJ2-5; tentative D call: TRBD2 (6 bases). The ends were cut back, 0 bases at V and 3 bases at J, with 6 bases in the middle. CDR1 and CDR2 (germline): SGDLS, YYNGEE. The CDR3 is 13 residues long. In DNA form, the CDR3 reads TGTGCCAGCAGCGTAGGGGAGGAAGAGACCCAGTACTTC. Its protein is CASSVGEEETQYF.

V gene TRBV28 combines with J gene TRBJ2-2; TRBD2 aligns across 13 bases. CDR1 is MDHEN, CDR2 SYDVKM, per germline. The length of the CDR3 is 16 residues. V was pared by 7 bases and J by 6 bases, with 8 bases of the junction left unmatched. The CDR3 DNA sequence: TGTGCCAGCATAGACCCGGGACTAGCGGGACCCGGGGAGCTGTTTTTT. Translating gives CASIDPGLAGPGELFF. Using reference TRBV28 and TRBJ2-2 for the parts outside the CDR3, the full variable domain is DVKVTQSSRYLVKRTGEKVFLECVQDMDHENMFWYRQDPGLGLRLIYFSYDVKMKEKGDIPEGYSVSREKKERFSLILESASTNQTSMYLCASIDPGLAGPGELFFGEGSRLTVL.

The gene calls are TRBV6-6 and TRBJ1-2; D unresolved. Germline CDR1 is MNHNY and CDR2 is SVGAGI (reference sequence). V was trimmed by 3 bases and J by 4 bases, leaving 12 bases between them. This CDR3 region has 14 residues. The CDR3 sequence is CASSYHERSYGYTF. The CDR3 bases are TGTGCCAGCAGTTATCACGAACGGAGCTATGGCTACACCTTC.

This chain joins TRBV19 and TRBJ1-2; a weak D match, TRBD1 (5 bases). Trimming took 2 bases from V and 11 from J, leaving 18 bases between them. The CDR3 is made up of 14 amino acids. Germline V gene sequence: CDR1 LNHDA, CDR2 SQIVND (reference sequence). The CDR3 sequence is CASSIQGPPSGYTF. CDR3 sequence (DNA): TGTGCCAGTAGTATACAGGGTCCCCCGTCTGGGTACACCTTC.

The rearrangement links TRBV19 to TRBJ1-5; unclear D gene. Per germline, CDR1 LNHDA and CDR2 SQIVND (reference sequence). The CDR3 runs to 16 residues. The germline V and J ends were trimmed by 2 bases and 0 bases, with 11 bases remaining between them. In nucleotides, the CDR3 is TGTGCCAGTAGTATATCGGCAGGCAATAGCAATCAGCCCCAGCATTTT. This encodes CASSISAGNSNQPQHF.

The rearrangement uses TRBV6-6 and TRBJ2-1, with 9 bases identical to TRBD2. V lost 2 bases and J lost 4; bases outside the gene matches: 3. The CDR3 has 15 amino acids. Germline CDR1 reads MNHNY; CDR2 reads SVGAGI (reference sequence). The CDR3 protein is CASSYKTSGYNEQFF. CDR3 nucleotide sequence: TGTGCCAGCAGTTACAAGACTAGCGGATACAATGAGCAGTTCTTC.

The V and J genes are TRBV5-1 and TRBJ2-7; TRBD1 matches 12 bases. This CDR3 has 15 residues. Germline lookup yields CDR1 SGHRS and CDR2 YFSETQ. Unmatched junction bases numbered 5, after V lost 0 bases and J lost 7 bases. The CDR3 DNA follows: TGCGCCAGCAGCTTGGGGGACAGGGGGCTGGAGGAGCAGTACTTC. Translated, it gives CASSLGDRGLEEQYF.

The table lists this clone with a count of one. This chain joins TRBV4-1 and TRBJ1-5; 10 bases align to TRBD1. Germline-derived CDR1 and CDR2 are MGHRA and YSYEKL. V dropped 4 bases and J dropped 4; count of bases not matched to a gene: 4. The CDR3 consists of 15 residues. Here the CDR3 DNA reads TGCGCCAGCAGCCTCCGGACAGGGGGGAATCAGCCCCAGCATTTT. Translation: CASSLRTGGNQPQHF.

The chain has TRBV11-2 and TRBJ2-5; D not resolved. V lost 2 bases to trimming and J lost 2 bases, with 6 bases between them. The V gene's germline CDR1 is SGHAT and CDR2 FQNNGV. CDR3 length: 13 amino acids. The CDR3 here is CASSLPRQETQYF. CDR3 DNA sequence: TGTGCCAGCAGCTTACCGAGACAAGAGACCCAGTACTTC.

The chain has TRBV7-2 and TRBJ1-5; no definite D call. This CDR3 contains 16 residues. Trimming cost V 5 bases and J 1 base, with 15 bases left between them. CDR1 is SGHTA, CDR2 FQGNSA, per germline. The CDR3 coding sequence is TGTGCCAGCAGCGTTAGGGCGGCTATCAGCAATCAGCCCCAGCATTTT. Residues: CASSVRAAISNQPQHF. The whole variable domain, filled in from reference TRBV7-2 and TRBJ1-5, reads GAGVSQSPSNKVTEKGKDVELRCDPISGHTALYWYRQSLGQGLEFLIYFQGNSAPDKSGLPSDRFSAERTGGSVSTLTIQRTQQEDSAVYLCASSVRAAISNQPQHFGDGTRLSIL.

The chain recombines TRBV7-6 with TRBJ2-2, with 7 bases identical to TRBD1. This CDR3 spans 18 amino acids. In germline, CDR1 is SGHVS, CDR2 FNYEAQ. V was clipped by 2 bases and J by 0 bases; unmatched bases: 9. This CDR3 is CASSLYGGRGPNTGELFF. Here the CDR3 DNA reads TGTGCCAGCAGCTTATACGGCGGAAGGGGGCCGAACACCGGGGAGCTGTTTTTT.

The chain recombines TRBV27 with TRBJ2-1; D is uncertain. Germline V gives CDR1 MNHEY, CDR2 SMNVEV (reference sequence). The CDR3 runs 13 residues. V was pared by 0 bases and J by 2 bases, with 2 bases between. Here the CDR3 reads CASSLSTYNEQFF. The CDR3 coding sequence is TGTGCCAGCAGTTTATCGACCTACAATGAGCAGTTCTTC.